The 6 T cell receptor beta chains given below trace back to one sample, sequenced in a study of blood T cells in healthy people across ages. It was with a sample-barcoded 5' primer and a J-beta primer mix that a second PCR of about 6 to 12 cycles was run. MiXCR, applied by TCRdb to the 5' RACE reads, yields one record per CDR3 protein. The sample gives roughly 2 million distinct CDR3 sequences, 40% to 55% of which show up once; about 2.1% is in the top ten. The specimen sequenced was blood. These receptors came from a woman aged 40 to 55 in good health.

The chain employs TRBV27 and TRBJ2-4; 7 bases are a match to TRBD1. The CDR3 length is 13 residues. Germline V gene lookup returns CDR1 MNHEY and CDR2 SMNVEV (reference sequence). J lost 4 bases, V lost 4 bases, and 1 base had no gene match. DNA of the CDR3: TGTGCCAGCAGTTGGGACAGAAAAAACATTCAGTACTTC. Amino acids: CASSWDRKNIQYF.

This clonotype turned up a few times. The rearrangement joins TRBV20-1 to TRBJ1-2; perhaps TRBD1 as D (5 bases). The CDR3 length is 14 residues. CDR1 is DFQATT, CDR2 SNEGSKA, per germline (reference sequence). Trimming stripped 3 bases from V and 2 bases from J, with 13 bases between. The CDR3 loop reads CSASLAGMNYGYTF. Written as DNA, the CDR3 is TGCAGTGCTAGTCTCGCAGGGATGAACTATGGCTACACCTTC.

The V call is TRBV7-2, the J call TRBJ2-1; D is unresolved. The CDR3 covers 16 residues. V lost 5 bases, J lost 0 bases, and 14 bases lay in between. CDR1 and CDR2 (germline): SGHTA, FQGNSA. Here the CDR3 DNA reads TGTGCCAGCAGCCTGCGCGGTAGACCCTCCTACAATGAGCAGTTCTTC. It translates to CASSLRGRPSYNEQFF.

The J gene is TRBJ1-1, the V gene TRBV29-1; 9 nucleotides line up with TRBD1. The CDR3 is 13 residues long. Germline lookup yields CDR1 SQVTM and CDR2 ANQGSEA. V lost 7 bases to trimming and J lost 1 base; unmatched junction nucleotides: 4. The CDR3, as DNA: TGCAGCGCAACAGGGGGCCCGAACACTGAAGCTTTCTTT. It encodes CSATGGPNTEAFF.

The genes are TRBV12-3 or TRBV12-4 and TRBJ1-5, with a weak D call TRBD1 (6 bases). This CDR3 region has 15 residues. Trimming took off 6 bases at V and 7 bases at J, with 19 bases between the two ends. The CDR3 DNA follows: TGTGCCAGCAGACCTCCCGGGACACGGGGACAGCCCCAGCATTTT. This sequence encodes CASRPPGTRGQPQHF.

The genes are TRBV29-1 and TRBJ2-5; 9 bases are a match to TRBD1. The J call may not be correct, given that the DNA end is closer to TRBJ2-7. The CDR3 extends over 13 amino acids. Germline V gene data show CDR1 as SQVTM and CDR2 as ANQGSEA. CDR3 amino acids: CSVLTGQGAEQYF. The DNA of the CDR3 is TGCAGCGTGTTGACGGGACAGGGCGCCGAGCAGTACTTC.